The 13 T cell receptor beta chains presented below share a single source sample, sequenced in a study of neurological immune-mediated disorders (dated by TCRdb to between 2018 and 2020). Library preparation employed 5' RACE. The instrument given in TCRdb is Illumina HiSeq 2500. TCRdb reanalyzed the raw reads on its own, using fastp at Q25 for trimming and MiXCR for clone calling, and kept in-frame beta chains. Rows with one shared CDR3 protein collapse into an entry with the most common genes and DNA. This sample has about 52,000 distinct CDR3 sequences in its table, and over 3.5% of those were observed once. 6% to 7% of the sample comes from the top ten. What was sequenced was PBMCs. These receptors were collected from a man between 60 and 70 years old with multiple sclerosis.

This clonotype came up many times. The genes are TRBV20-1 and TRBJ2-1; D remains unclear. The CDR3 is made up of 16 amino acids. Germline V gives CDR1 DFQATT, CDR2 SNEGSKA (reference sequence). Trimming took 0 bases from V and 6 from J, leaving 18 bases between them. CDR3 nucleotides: TGCAGTGCTAGAGACCCCCAGGTCCCCTCGGGCAATGAGCAGTTCTTC. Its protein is CSARDPQVPSGNEQFF.

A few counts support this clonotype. CDR3 nucleotides: TGCGCCAGCAGCTCGGGGGGACAGGGTTGGACTGAAGCTTTCTTT. Translated, it gives CASSSGGQGWTEAFF. The chain has TRBV5-1 and TRBJ1-1, with 9 bases identical to TRBD1. Germline values: CDR1 SGHRS, CDR2 YFSETQ. The V and J ends lost 3 bases and 5 bases, in that order; junction bases with no gene match: 8. CDR3 length: 15 residues.

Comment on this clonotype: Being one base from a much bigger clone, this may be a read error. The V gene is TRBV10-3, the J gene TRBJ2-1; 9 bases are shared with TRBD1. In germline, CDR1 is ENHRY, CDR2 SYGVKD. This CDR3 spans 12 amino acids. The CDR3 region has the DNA TGTGACATCAGTGAGACAGGGGGTGAGCAGTTCTTC. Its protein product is CDISETGGEQFF.

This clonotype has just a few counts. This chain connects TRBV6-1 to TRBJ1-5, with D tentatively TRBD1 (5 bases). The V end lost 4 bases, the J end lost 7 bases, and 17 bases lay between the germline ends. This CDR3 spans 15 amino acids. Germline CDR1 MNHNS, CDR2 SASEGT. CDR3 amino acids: CASSVGQGSNQPQHF. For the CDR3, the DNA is TGTGCCAGCAGTGTGGGGCAGGGAAGTAACCAGCCCCAGCATTTT.

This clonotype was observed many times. CDR3 in amino acids: CSARDILVTGELFF. The CDR3 DNA sequence: TGCAGTGCTAGGGACATTCTAGTGACCGGGGAGCTGTTTTTT. V and J are TRBV20-1 and TRBJ2-2; possibly TRBD1 for D (5 bases). CDR3 size: 14 residues. V lost 3 bases to trimming and J lost 5 bases, with 13 bases between them. Germline lookup yields CDR1 DFQATT and CDR2 SNEGSKA (reference sequence).

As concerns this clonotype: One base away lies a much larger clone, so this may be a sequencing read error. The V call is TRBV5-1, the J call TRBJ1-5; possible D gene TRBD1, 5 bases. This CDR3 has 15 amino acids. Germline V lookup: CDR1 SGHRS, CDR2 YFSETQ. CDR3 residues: CASSLGQGGNQPQNF. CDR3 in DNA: TGCGCCAGCAGCTTGGGGCAGGGAGGCAATCAGCCCCAGAATTTT.

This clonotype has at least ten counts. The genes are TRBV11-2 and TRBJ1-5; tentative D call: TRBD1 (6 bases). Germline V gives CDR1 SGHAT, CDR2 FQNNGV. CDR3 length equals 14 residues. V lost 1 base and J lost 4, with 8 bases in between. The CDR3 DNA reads TGTGCCAGCAGCTTAGGCGGGACAAATCAGCCCCAGCATTTT. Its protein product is CASSLGGTNQPQHF. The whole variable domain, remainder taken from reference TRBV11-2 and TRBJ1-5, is EAGVAQSPRYKIIEKRQSVAFWCNPISGHATLYWYQQILGQGPKLLIQFQNNGVVDDSQLPKDRFSAERLKGVDSTLKIQPAKLEDSAVYLCASSLGGTNQPQHFGDGTRLSIL.

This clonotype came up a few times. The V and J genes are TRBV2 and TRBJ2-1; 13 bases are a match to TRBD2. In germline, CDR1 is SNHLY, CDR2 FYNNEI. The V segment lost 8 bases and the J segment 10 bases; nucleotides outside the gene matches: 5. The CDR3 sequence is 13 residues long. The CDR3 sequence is CASGRTSGGEQFF. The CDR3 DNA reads TGTGCCAGCGGGAGGACTAGCGGGGGAGAGCAGTTCTTC. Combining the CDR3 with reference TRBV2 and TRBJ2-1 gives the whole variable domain EPEVTQTPSHQVTQMGQEVILRCVPISNHLYFYWYRQILGQKVEFLVSFYNNEISEKSEIFDDQFSVERPDGSNFTLKIRSTKLEDSAMYFCASGRTSGGEQFFGPGTRLTVL.

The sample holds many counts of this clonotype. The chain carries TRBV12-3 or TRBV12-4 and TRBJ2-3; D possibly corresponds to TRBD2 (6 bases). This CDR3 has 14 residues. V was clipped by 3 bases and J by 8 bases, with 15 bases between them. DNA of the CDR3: TGTGCCAGCAGTTTGAGCGGGTCCGGCGGTACGCAGTATTTT. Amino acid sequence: CASSLSGSGGTQYF.

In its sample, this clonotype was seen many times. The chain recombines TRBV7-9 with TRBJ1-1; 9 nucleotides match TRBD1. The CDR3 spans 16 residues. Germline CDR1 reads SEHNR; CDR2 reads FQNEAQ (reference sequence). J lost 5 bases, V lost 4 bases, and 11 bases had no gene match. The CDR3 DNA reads TGTGCCAGCAGCTCCCCACCTCGGACAGGGGTTACTGAAGCTTTCTTT. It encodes CASSSPPRTGVTEAFF.

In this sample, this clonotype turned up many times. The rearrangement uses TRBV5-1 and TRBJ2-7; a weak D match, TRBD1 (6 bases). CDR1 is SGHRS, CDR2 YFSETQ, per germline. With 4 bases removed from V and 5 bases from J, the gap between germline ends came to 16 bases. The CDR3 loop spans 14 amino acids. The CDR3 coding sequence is TGCGCCAGCAGCCCCCTAAGGACAGAAAACGAGCAGTACTTC. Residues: CASSPLRTENEQYF.

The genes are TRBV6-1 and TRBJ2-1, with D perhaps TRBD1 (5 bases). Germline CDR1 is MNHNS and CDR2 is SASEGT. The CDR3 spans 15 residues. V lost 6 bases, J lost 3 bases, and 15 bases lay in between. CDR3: CASSQGPTVYNEQFF. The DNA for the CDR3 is TGTGCCAGCAGCCAGGGTCCTACCGTCTACAATGAGCAGTTCTTC.

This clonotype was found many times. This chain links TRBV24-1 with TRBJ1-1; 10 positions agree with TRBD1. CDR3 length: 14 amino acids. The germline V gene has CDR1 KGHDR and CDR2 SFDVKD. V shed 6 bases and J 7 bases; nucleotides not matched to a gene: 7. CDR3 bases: TGTGCCACCAGTACCTCGGACAGGGGGAGTGAAGCTTTCTTT. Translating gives CATSTSDRGSEAFF.